These 17 T cell receptor beta chains were all obtained from the same sample, sequenced in a study of blood T cell repertoires in COVID-19. Sequencing was performed with immunoSEQ multiplex PCR; in TCRdb, only in-frame clones are kept and a portion is missing. This sample has roughly 60,000 clones, with about 75% found just once. Sequencing input: peripheral blood. The source is a human donor in a cohort sampled during active COVID-19.

The chain uses TRBV5-1 and TRBJ2-3; tentatively, D is TRBD2 (6 bases). Per germline, CDR1 SGHRS and CDR2 YFSETQ. V shed 4 bases and J shed 2 bases, with 11 bases lying between them. CDR3 size: 14 residues. The CDR3 spells CASSPGEDTDTQYF. In DNA form, the CDR3 reads TGCGCCAGCAGCCCGGGGGAGGACACAGATACGCAGTATTTT.

This rearrangement joins TRBV4-3 to TRBJ1-1, with D unresolved. Trimming left V 2 bases short and J 1 base short, with 5 bases between. The CDR3 extends over 13 amino acids. Germline V gene data show CDR1 as LGHNA and CDR2 as YSLEER. CDR3 DNA: TGCGCCAGCAGCCAAACACAGAACACTGAAGCTTTCTTT. It specifies CASSQTQNTEAFF.

This chain connects TRBV19 to TRBJ2-2, with TRBD1 matching 10 bases. J was trimmed by 7 bases and V by 10 bases; bases with no gene match: 9. Germline loops: CDR1 LNHDA, CDR2 SQIVND (reference sequence). This CDR3 is built from 14 residues. The CDR3 protein is CATRQGASDGELFF. As DNA, the CDR3 is TGTGCCACCAGACAGGGGGCTTCAGACGGGGAGCTGTTTTTT. The variable domain in full, with the rest retrieved from reference TRBV19 and TRBJ2-2, is DGGITQSPKYLFRKEGQNVTLSCEQNLNHDAMYWYRQDPGQGLRLIYYSQIVNDFQKGDIAEGYSVSREKKESFPLTVTSAQKNPTAFYLCATRQGASDGELFFGEGSRLTVL.

This clone was counted only a few times. The chain is built from TRBV29-1 and TRBJ2-2, with a tentative D call TRBD2 (5 bases). In germline, CDR1 is SQVTM, CDR2 ANQGSEA. This CDR3 has 13 residues. Between the trimmed V and J ends, which lost 4 bases and 3 bases, there was a span of 9 bases. CDR3 sequence: CSVVEVYTGELFF. The CDR3 nucleotides read TGCAGCGTTGTGGAGGTTTACACCGGGGAGCTGTTTTTT.

The chain recombines TRBV11-2 with TRBJ1-1; D uncertain. V was pared by 5 bases and J by 2 bases, with 9 bases between. This CDR3 contains 13 residues. From germline, CDR1 is SGHAT and CDR2 FQNNGV. Here the CDR3 reads CASSPGHNTEAFF. Here the CDR3 DNA reads TGTGCCAGCAGCCCCGGTCATAACACTGAAGCTTTCTTT.

The V gene is TRBV9, the J gene TRBJ1-1; 8 positions match TRBD1. The germline V gene has CDR1 SGDLS and CDR2 YYNGEE. The V gene end was trimmed by 3 bases and the J gene end by 2 bases; junction bases not matched to a gene: 12. CDR3 length: 17 residues. In DNA form, the CDR3 reads TGTGCCAGCAGCGAAGCCATCCTGGGACAGGTCAACACTGAAGCTTTCTTT. Translating it yields CASSEAILGQVNTEAFF. Drawing the rest from reference TRBV9 and TRBJ1-1, the complete variable domain is DSGVTQTPKHLITATGQRVTLRCSPRSGDLSVYWYQQSLDQGLQFLIQYYNGEERAKGNILERFSAQQFPDLHSELNLSSLELGDSALYFCASSEAILGQVNTEAFFGQGTRLTVV.

This clone was detected ten times or more. This chain links TRBV27 with TRBJ2-7; 8 bases agree with TRBD2. Germline values: CDR1 MNHEY, CDR2 SMNVEV (reference sequence). V was clipped by 5 bases and J by 6 bases; unmatched bases: 12. This CDR3 is built from 15 residues. Written as DNA, the CDR3 is TGTGCCAGCAGTCACACGCCCGGGACTAGTACCGAGCAGTACTTC. It specifies CASSHTPGTSTEQYF.

This chain joins TRBV6-5 and TRBJ1-2; 7 bases are a match to TRBD1. The CDR3 is 13 residues long. Germline trimming cut 6 bases from V and 4 bases from J; bases unmatched to any gene: 5. CDR1 and CDR2 from the germline V gene are MNHEY and SVGAGI. The CDR3 here is CASSLGQSYGYTF. The CDR3 DNA reads TGTGCCAGCAGCCTGGGACAGAGCTATGGCTACACCTTC.

V and J are TRBV3-1 (or the pseudogene TRBV3-2) and TRBJ1-2, with 7 bases identical to TRBD1. The CDR3 is 14 amino acids. Per the germline V gene, CDR1 is LGHDT and CDR2 is YNNKEL (reference sequence). After removal of 4 bases from V and 2 bases from J, the junction contained 4 bases not matched to a gene. CDR3 region: CASSRQGSNYGYTF. The CDR3 DNA sequence: TGTGCCAGCAGCCGACAGGGATCGAACTATGGCTACACCTTC.

J is TRBJ1-6 and V is TRBV7-9; 8 bases align to TRBD1. The CDR3 is made up of 15 amino acids. V gave up 5 bases and J gave up 1 base; unmatched junction bases: 1. Germline V CDR1 and CDR2: SEHNR, FQNEAQ (reference sequence). The CDR3 DNA sequence: TGTGCCAGCAGCCGACAGGGGTCCTATAATTCACCCCTCCACTTT. The encoded protein is CASSRQGSYNSPLHF.

This clone was counted between two and nine times. The chain carries TRBV7-8 and TRBJ2-1; 9 bases line up with TRBD2. Germline-derived CDR1 and CDR2 are SGHVS and FQNEAQ. Losses at the gene ends were 6 bases for V and 1 base for J; bases not matched to a gene: 4. The CDR3 spans 15 residues. The CDR3 loop is CASSPSGVSYNEQFF. DNA of the CDR3: TGTGCCAGCAGTCCTAGCGGGGTTTCCTACAATGAGCAGTTCTTC.

The chain is built from TRBV9 and TRBJ2-3, with D tentatively TRBD2 (6 bases). With 0 bases removed from V and 2 bases from J, the gap between germline ends came to 19 bases. The germline CDR1 and CDR2 sequences are SGDLS and YYNGEE. The CDR3 has 18 residues. The CDR3 reads CASSVGGGAGRNTDTQYF. DNA of the CDR3: TGTGCCAGCAGCGTAGGGGGCGGGGCTGGACGGAACACAGATACGCAGTATTTT.

CDR3 amino acids: CASRQGAGNEQFF. CDR3 DNA: TGTGCCAGCAGGCAGGGGGCTGGTAATGAGCAGTTCTTC. The gene calls are TRBV6-5 and TRBJ2-1; 8 nucleotides align to TRBD1. The germline V gene encodes CDR1 MNHEY and CDR2 SVGAGI. The CDR3 sequence is 13 residues long. The J segment lost 7 bases and the V segment lost 6 bases, leaving 5 bases of the junction unmatched.

This clone was seen a single time. The chain uses TRBV11-2 and TRBJ2-3; TRBD2 is a possible D gene (6 bases). The CDR3 runs 15 residues. Deletions cut 6 bases from V and 4 bases from J, with 17 bases between. Germline V gene sequence: CDR1 SGHAT, CDR2 FQNNGV. This CDR3 is CASREWGGMADTQYF. For the CDR3, the DNA is TGTGCCAGCAGGGAGTGGGGCGGGATGGCAGATACGCAGTATTTT.

The V call is TRBV30, the J call TRBJ2-3; 7 nucleotides match TRBD1. In germline, CDR1 is GTSNPN, CDR2 SVGIG (reference sequence). With V trimmed by 4 bases and J by 5 bases, 3 bases remained unmatched. CDR3 size: 12 residues. DNA for the CDR3: TGTGCCTGGACAGGGGGTCGAGATACGCAGTATTTT. This encodes CAWTGGRDTQYF.

The J gene is TRBJ2-1, the V gene TRBV29-1, with 7 bases fitting TRBD2. CDR3 length: 15 amino acids. After removal of 6 bases from V and 2 bases from J, the junction contained 10 bases not matched to a gene. CDR1 and CDR2 from the germline V gene are SQVTM and ANQGSEA. The CDR3 sequence: CSVGGRIKAYNEQFF. CDR3 in DNA: TGCAGCGTCGGCGGGAGAATCAAGGCCTACAATGAGCAGTTCTTC.

This clone appeared once. The chain employs TRBV6-5 and TRBJ2-2; possibly TRBD2 for D (6 bases). V lost 9 bases, J lost 1 base, and 15 bases lay in between. CDR1 and CDR2 (germline): MNHEY, SVGAGI. CDR3 length equals 15 residues. The CDR3 is CASIDPGLNTGELFF. The CDR3 bases are TGTGCCAGTATAGACCCGGGACTGAACACCGGGGAGCTGTTTTTT.